Listed below are T cell receptor beta chains from one sample, sequenced in a study of cytomegalovirus exposure and HLA in healthy donors. Assay: immunoSEQ multiplex PCR; the TCRdb copy retains only in-frame clones and omits some. The data show 260,000 or so clones, with 80% to 95% seen just once and approximately 3.1% held by the top ten. Sequencing was done on a sample of PBMCs. The receptor source for this set is a woman under 40 in good health and CMV-seronegative. Each CDR3 is given with its conserved first and last residue. Fields, in order: J gene, clone size, D gene, V gene, CDR3 protein, CDR3 DNA. The D gene is left open where the match is weak. The size of a clone is reported for some rows only, either as once, few or many, or as a class for expanded clones.

>TRBJ2-3|.|TRBD2|TRBV14
CASSYHRGLAGGTDTQYF
TGTGCCAGCAGCTACCATCGGGGACTAGCGGGAGGCACAGATACGCAGTATTTT
>TRBJ1-2|.|.|TRBV7-8
CASSSYRMNNYGYTF
TGTGCCAGCAGCTCCTACAGAATGAACAACTATGGCTACACCTTC
>TRBJ2-7|.|TRBD2|TRBV5-6
CASSGNLAGVYEQYF
TGTGCCAGCAGCGGAAATCTAGCGGGGGTTTACGAGCAGTACTTC
>TRBJ2-1|.|.|TRBV27
CASSFWRAGNEQFF
TGTGCCAGCAGTTTTTGGCGTGCGGGAAATGAGCAGTTCTTC
>TRBJ2-3|.|.|TRBV4-2
CASSQDLLGGGTAITDTQYF
TGTGCCAGCAGCCAAGACCTCCTCGGGGGCGGGACAGCCATCACAGATACGCAGTATTTT
>TRBJ2-3|.|.|TRBV5-1
CASSFSIQGTDTQYF
TGCGCCAGCAGCTTTTCAATTCAGGGGACAGATACGCAGTATTTT
>TRBJ2-1|.|TRBD2|TRBV4-3
CASSYEAGVPNEQFF
TGCGCCAGCAGCTACGAAGCGGGAGTCCCCAATGAGCAGTTCTTC
>TRBJ2-1|.|.|TRBV10-3
CAISEDRSHNEQFF
TGTGCCATCAGTGAGGACAGGAGTCACAATGAGCAGTTCTTC
>TRBJ2-7|.|.|TRBV5-4
CASSLGDSDEQYF
TGTGCCAGCAGCTTGGGAGACAGCGACGAGCAGTACTTC
>TRBJ2-7|.|.|TRBV19
CASSETSWDYEQYF
TGTGCCAGTAGTGAAACTTCCTGGGACTACGAGCAGTACTTC
>TRBJ1-4|.|.|TRBV5-1
CASSLGPGVNEKLFF
TGCGCCAGCAGCTTGGGGCCAGGAGTTAATGAAAAACTGTTTTTT
>TRBJ2-3|.|.|TRBV9
CASSVISTDTQYF
TGTGCCAGCAGCGTCATAAGCACAGATACGCAGTATTTT
>TRBJ2-7|.|.|TRBV7-2
CASSPRPSYEQYF
TGTGCCAGCAGCCCCCGCCCCTCCTACGAGCAGTACTTC
>TRBJ1-3|.|.|TRBV7-9
CASSLGNTIYF
TGTGCCAGCAGCTTGGGAAACACCATATATTTT
>TRBJ2-4|.|TRBD1|TRBV27
CASSSQWTGNKNIQYF
TGTGCCAGCAGTTCTCAGTGGACAGGGAACAAAAACATTCAGTACTTC
>TRBJ2-7|.|.|TRBV7-9
CASSVDRKPYEQYF
TGTGCCAGCAGCGTCGACAGGAAACCCTACGAGCAGTACTTC
>TRBJ1-5|once|.|TRBV9
CASSVGGSSNQPQHF
TGTGCCAGCAGCGTAGGCGGGTCTAGCAATCAGCCCCAGCATTTT
>TRBJ2-2|.|TRBD1|TRBV7-9
CASSTRQGNTGELFF
TGTGCCAGCAGCACAAGACAGGGGAACACCGGGGAGCTGTTTTTT
>TRBJ1-2|.|TRBD1|TRBV15
CATSRDWGSDRDYGYTF
TGTGCCACCAGCAGAGATTGGGGGTCGGACAGGGACTATGGCTACACCTTC